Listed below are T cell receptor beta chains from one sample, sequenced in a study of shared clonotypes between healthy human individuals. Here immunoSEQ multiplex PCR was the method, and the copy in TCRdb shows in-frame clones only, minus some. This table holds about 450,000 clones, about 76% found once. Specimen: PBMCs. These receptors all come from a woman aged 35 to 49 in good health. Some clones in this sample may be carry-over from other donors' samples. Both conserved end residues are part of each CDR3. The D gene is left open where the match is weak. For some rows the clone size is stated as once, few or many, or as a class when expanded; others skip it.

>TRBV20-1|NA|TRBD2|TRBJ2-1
TGCAGGGGGACTAGCGGGACAGAGCAGTTCTTC
CRGTSGTEQFF
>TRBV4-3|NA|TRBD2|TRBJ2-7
TGCGCCAGCAGCCAAGATCTGAGCGGGAGGGTGTTAAGCCACGAGCAGTACTTC
CASSQDLSGRVLSHEQYF
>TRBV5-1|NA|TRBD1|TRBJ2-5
TGCGCCAGCAGCATTTGGCGTGGACAGGGGGCGGAGGCCCAGTACTTC
CASSIWRGQGAEAQYF
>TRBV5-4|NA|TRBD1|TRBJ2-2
TGTGCCAGCAGTTCGGGACAGGGAGAAGTCACCGGGGAGCTGTTTTTT
CASSSGQGEVTGELFF
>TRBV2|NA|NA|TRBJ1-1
TGTGCCAGCACCAGGCGGACAGTGAACACTGAAGCTTTCTTT
CASTRRTVNTEAFF
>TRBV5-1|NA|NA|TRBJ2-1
TGCGCCAGCAGCTTGGGGCAGAACTACAATGAGCAGTTCTTC
CASSLGQNYNEQFF
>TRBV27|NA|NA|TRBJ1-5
TGTGCCAGCAGTTCTGGACTTCTTAGCAATCAGCCCCAGCATTTT
CASSSGLLSNQPQHF
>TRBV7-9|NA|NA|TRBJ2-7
TGTGCCAGCAGCTTTTCGGGCGACTCCTACGAGCAGTACTTC
CASSFSGDSYEQYF
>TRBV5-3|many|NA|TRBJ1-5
TGTGCCAGAAGAGAAATAGGGTTACCCCAGCATTTT
CARREIGLPQHF
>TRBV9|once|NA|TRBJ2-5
TGTGCCAGCAGCTTCAACAGGGATTTTAGGGAAGAGACCCAGTACTTC
CASSFNRDFREETQYF
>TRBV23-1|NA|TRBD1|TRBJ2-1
TGCGCCAGCAGTCAGCACGAGGGGGCACACAATGAGCAGTTCTTC
CASSQHEGAHNEQFF
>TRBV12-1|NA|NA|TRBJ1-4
TGTGCCAGCAGCTCCCCGCGCTGGCCGGCCCCAGCTAATGAAAAACTGTTTTTT
CASSSPRWPAPANEKLFF
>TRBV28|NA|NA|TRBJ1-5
TGTGCCAGCACCCCGGCAAATCAGCCCCAGCATTTT
CASTPANQPQHF
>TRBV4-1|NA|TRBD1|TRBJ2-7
TGCGCCAGCAGCCAAGAAGACTACAGGGGGCGCGGGGCCTACGAGCAGTACTTC
CASSQEDYRGRGAYEQYF
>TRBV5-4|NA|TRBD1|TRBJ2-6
TGTGCCAGCAGCCCCACAGGGGATGGCTCTGGGGCCAACGTCCTGACTTTC
CASSPTGDGSGANVLTF
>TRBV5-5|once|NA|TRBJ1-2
TGTGCCAGCAGCCCCCCGAGGGCTGGAGGCTACACCTTC
CASSPPRAGGYTF
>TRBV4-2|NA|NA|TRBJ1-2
TGTGCCAGCAGCCAAGAAGGCAACTATGGCTACACCTTC
CASSQEGNYGYTF
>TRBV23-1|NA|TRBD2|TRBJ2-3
TGCGCCAGCAGTCAGAGGGCGGGAGTGGGGACAGATACGCAGTATTTT
CASSQRAGVGTDTQYF
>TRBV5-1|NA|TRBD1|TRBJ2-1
TGCGCCAGCAGCCAAGGACAGGGTGCCTACAATGAGCAGTTCTTC
CASSQGQGAYNEQFF
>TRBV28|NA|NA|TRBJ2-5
TGTGCCAGCAGTAACCCCGGACAGACCCAAGAGACCCAGTACTTC
CASSNPGQTQETQYF
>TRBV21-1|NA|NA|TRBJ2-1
TGTGCCAGCAGCAAAAGAGGAGGGATCCATGAGCAGTTCTTC
CASSKRGGIHEQFF
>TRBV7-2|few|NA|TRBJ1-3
TGTGCCAGCAGCTCCGGGCCGGGAAACACCATATATTTT
CASSSGPGNTIYF
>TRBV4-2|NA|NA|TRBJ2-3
TGTGCCAGCAGAGGGGACCCCCCCGCTGATACGCAGTATTTT
CASRGDPPADTQYF
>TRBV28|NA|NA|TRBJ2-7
TGTGCCAGCAGTCCCTCGGGGATGCCGGCCTACGAGCAGTACTTC
CASSPSGMPAYEQYF
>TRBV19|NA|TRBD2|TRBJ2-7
TGTGCCAGTAGTATTAGCGGGATCGACGAGCAGTACTTC
CASSISGIDEQYF
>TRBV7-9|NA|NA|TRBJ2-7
TGTGCCAGCAGCTTCCACGGGAGAGACTACGAGCAGTACTTC
CASSFHGRDYEQYF
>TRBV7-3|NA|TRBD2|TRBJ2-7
TGTGCCAGCAGCCTAGCGGGAGACCTTTCCTACGAGCAGTACTTC
CASSLAGDLSYEQYF
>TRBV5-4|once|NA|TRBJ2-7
TGTGCCAGCAGCTTGGACGGAATCTACGAGCAGTACTTC
CASSLDGIYEQYF
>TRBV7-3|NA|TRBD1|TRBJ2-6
TGTGCCAGCAGCAAACAGGGGGCGAGCTCTGGGGCCAACGTCCTGACTTTC
CASSKQGASSGANVLTF
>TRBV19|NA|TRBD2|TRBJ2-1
TGTGCCAGCAAACTAGCGGTGACCTCCTACAATGAGCAGTTCTTC
CASKLAVTSYNEQFF
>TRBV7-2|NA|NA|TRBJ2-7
TGTGCCAGCAGATCCGACGGTACCTACGAGCAGTACTTC
CASRSDGTYEQYF
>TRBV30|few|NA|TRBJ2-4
TGTGCCTGGTCCTTAGACGGAAACATTCAGTACTTC
CAWSLDGNIQYF
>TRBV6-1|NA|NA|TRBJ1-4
TGTGCCAGCAGTGAACGGAGGATTAATGAAAAACTGTTTTTT
CASSERRINEKLFF
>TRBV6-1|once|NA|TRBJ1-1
TGTGCCAGCAGCTGGGAACTGCACACTGAAGCTTTCTTT
CASSWELHTEAFF
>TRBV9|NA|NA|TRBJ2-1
TGTGCCAGCAGCGTAGTGGCGGGGCCCTACAATGAGCAGTTCTTC
CASSVVAGPYNEQFF
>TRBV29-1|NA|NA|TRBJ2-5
TGCAGCGGGCTGGCAGGGGAGACCCAGTACTTC
CSGLAGETQYF
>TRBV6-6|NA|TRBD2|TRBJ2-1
TGTGCCAGCAGTTATGGACTAGCGGTGACCTACAATGAGCAGTTCTTC
CASSYGLAVTYNEQFF
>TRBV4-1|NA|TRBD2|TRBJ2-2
TGCGCCAGCAGCCAAGAGGTGTTGGTAGCGGGAGGCCTGGACACCGGGGAGCTGTTTTTT
CASSQEVLVAGGLDTGELFF
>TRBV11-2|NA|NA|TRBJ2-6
TGTGCCAGCAGCCCAGGTGGGGCCAACGTCCTGACTTTC
CASSPGGANVLTF
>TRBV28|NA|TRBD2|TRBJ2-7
TGTGCCAGCAGTTTTCCCCTCCCCGGACTAGCGGGGACCTACGAGCAGTACTTC
CASSFPLPGLAGTYEQYF
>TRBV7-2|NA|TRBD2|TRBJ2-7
TGTGCCAGCAGCCCAAAGCTAGCGGGGGTCGAGCAGTACTTC
CASSPKLAGVEQYF
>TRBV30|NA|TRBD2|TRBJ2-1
TGTGCCTGGAGTGTAGGGGAGGGTCATAATGAGCAGTTCTTC
CAWSVGEGHNEQFF
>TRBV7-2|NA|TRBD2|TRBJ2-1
TGTGCCAGCAGCCCTCCTAGCGGGGCTATTGCCTACAATGAGCAGTTCTTC
CASSPPSGAIAYNEQFF
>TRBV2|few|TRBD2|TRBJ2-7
TGTGCCAGCAGTGAAGGAGCGGGAGGGTGGAACGAGCAGTACTTC
CASSEGAGGWNEQYF
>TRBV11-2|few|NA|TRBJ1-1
TGTGCCAGCAGCTTGGAGAGCACTGAAGCTTTCTTT
CASSLESTEAFF
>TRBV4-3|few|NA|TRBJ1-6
TGCGCCAGCAGCCGGGACTCCGGGGTCTCACCCCTCCACTTT
CASSRDSGVSPLHF
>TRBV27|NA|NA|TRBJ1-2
TGTGCCAGCAGTTTAAACAGGTTCTATGGCTACACCTTC
CASSLNRFYGYTF
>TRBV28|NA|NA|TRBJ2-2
TGTGCCAGCAGTGGAATCCCGAACACCGGGGAGCTGTTTTTT
CASSGIPNTGELFF
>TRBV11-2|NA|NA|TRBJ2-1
TGTGCCAGCAGCTTGGGGACTTCAGCCTACAATGAGCAGTTCTTC
CASSLGTSAYNEQFF